The rows below give T cell receptor beta chains drawn from one sample of a study of blood T cell repertoires in COVID-19. Sequencing was performed with immunoSEQ multiplex PCR; in TCRdb, only in-frame clones are kept and a portion is missing. The table shows 45,000 or so clones, with approximately 79% occurring only once. The specimen was peripheral blood. The origin of the receptors is a human donor in a cohort sampled during active COVID-19. CDR3s include the opening cysteine and the closing phenylalanine or tryptophan. Each record gives: V gene, clone size, D gene, J gene, CDR3 DNA, CDR3 protein. A D gene is named only where the DNA matches it firmly. The size entry is marked missing in some rows and otherwise reads once, few, many or a size class.

v_gene: TRBV5-1; abundance: .; d_gene: TRBD2; j_gene: TRBJ2-5; CDR3nt: TGCGCCAGCAGCGCGGGACTAGCGGGGGAAGAGACCCAGTACTTC; CDR3aa: CASSAGLAGEETQYF
v_gene: TRBV10-1; abundance: few; d_gene: TRBD1; j_gene: TRBJ2-5; CDR3nt: TGCGCCAGTGTGACAGGGGGTGCGGAGACCCAGTACTTC; CDR3aa: CASVTGGAETQYF
v_gene: TRBV19; abundance: few; d_gene: .; j_gene: TRBJ2-2; CDR3nt: TGTGCCAGTAGTATAGGTCCTATTGTGACCGGGGAGCTGTTTTTT; CDR3aa: CASSIGPIVTGELFF
v_gene: TRBV4-1; abundance: .; d_gene: .; j_gene: TRBJ1-4; CDR3nt: TGCGCCAGCAGCCGGAGGCAGACTAATGAAAAACTGTTTTTT; CDR3aa: CASSRRQTNEKLFF
v_gene: TRBV12-3/TRBV12-4; abundance: .; d_gene: .; j_gene: TRBJ1-4; CDR3nt: TGTGCCAGCAGTTTAGACAGAGAGGGAAAGCTGTTTTTT; CDR3aa: CASSLDREGKLFF
v_gene: TRBV6-5; abundance: once; d_gene: TRBD2; j_gene: TRBJ2-5; CDR3nt: TGTGCCAGCAGTTACTCGGGACTAGCGGTGGAGACCCAGTACTTC; CDR3aa: CASSYSGLAVETQYF
v_gene: TRBV5-8; abundance: .; d_gene: TRBD1; j_gene: TRBJ2-5; CDR3nt: TGTGCCAGCAGCTTGGGGAGACAGGGGACAGAGACCCAGTACTTC; CDR3aa: CASSLGRQGTETQYF
v_gene: TRBV5-4; abundance: once; d_gene: TRBD1; j_gene: TRBJ1-2; CDR3nt: TGTGCCAGCAGATGGACAGGGGGCAGGTATGGCTACACCTTC; CDR3aa: CASRWTGGRYGYTF
v_gene: TRBV27; abundance: .; d_gene: TRBD1; j_gene: TRBJ1-2; CDR3nt: TGTGCCAGCAGCAATGACAGGGTCCATGGCTACACCTTC; CDR3aa: CASSNDRVHGYTF
v_gene: TRBV19; abundance: .; d_gene: .; j_gene: TRBJ2-3; CDR3nt: TGTGCCAGTAGTATGTACAGGGTCGGTGGGACAGATACGCAGTATTTT; CDR3aa: CASSMYRVGGTDTQYF
v_gene: TRBV29-1; abundance: many; d_gene: .; j_gene: TRBJ1-1; CDR3nt: TGCAGCGTTTTTCAGGGGACTGAAGCTTTCTTT; CDR3aa: CSVFQGTEAFF
v_gene: TRBV13; abundance: .; d_gene: TRBD2; j_gene: TRBJ2-1; CDR3nt: TGTGCCAGCAGCTTGGGACTAGCGGGGGTAGGTGAGCAGTTCTTC; CDR3aa: CASSLGLAGVGEQFF
v_gene: TRBV7-2; abundance: .; d_gene: .; j_gene: TRBJ1-6; CDR3nt: TGTGCCAGCAGTTGGGCTGGGGGGGTAGGTTCACCCCTCCACTTT; CDR3aa: CASSWAGGVGSPLHF
v_gene: TRBV27; abundance: once; d_gene: .; j_gene: TRBJ1-1; CDR3nt: TGTGCCAGCAGTACCCAGGGTTTCACTGAAGCTTTCTTT; CDR3aa: CASSTQGFTEAFF
v_gene: TRBV6-4; abundance: .; d_gene: TRBD1; j_gene: TRBJ1-1; CDR3nt: TGTGCCAGCAGTGACTCTCCTCTCCAGGGGGATTACACTGAAGCTTTCTTT; CDR3aa: CASSDSPLQGDYTEAFF
v_gene: TRBV7-9; abundance: few; d_gene: .; j_gene: TRBJ1-4; CDR3nt: TGTGCCAGCAGCGTTGGGGGGAGTGAAAAACTGTTTTTT; CDR3aa: CASSVGGSEKLFF
v_gene: TRBV10-3; abundance: .; d_gene: .; j_gene: TRBJ2-1; CDR3nt: TGTGCCATCAGTGAGACAGGACATGAGCAGTTCTTC; CDR3aa: CAISETGHEQFF
v_gene: TRBV6-5; abundance: .; d_gene: .; j_gene: TRBJ2-2; CDR3nt: TGTGCCAGCAGTTACCCTTTCACCGGGGAGCTGTTTTTT; CDR3aa: CASSYPFTGELFF
v_gene: TRBV7-2; abundance: .; d_gene: .; j_gene: TRBJ2-7; CDR3nt: TGTGCCACCGGGGATTTTCCCTACGAGCAGTACTTC; CDR3aa: CATGDFPYEQYF
v_gene: TRBV19; abundance: .; d_gene: .; j_gene: TRBJ2-1; CDR3nt: TGTGCCAGTAGTATGACAACTGCCTACAATGAGCAGTTCTTC; CDR3aa: CASSMTTAYNEQFF
v_gene: TRBV30; abundance: .; d_gene: .; j_gene: TRBJ2-7; CDR3nt: TGTGCCTGGAGAGACAGGCTCCGGTACGAGCAGTACTTC; CDR3aa: CAWRDRLRYEQYF
v_gene: TRBV4-2; abundance: .; d_gene: TRBD1; j_gene: TRBJ1-2; CDR3nt: TGTGCCAGCAGCCAAGTCGACAGGGCCTATGGCTACACCTTC; CDR3aa: CASSQVDRAYGYTF
v_gene: TRBV15; abundance: .; d_gene: TRBD1; j_gene: TRBJ2-3; CDR3nt: TGTGCCACCAGCAGATCACAGGGGGCGGTAGATACGCAGTATTTT; CDR3aa: CATSRSQGAVDTQYF
v_gene: TRBV29-1; abundance: .; d_gene: .; j_gene: TRBJ1-2; CDR3nt: TGCAGCGTGGTAGTGGCTAACTATGGCTACACCTTC; CDR3aa: CSVVVANYGYTF
v_gene: TRBV4-3; abundance: .; d_gene: TRBD2; j_gene: TRBJ2-1; CDR3nt: TGCGCCAGCAGCCGGGTGACTAGCGGGGGGGCCAATGAGCAGTTCTTC; CDR3aa: CASSRVTSGGANEQFF
v_gene: TRBV9; abundance: .; d_gene: .; j_gene: TRBJ2-2; CDR3nt: TGTGCCAGCAGCCAAACTAGCTCGGGCACCGGGGAGCTGTTTTTT; CDR3aa: CASSQTSSGTGELFF
v_gene: TRBV19; abundance: .; d_gene: .; j_gene: TRBJ2-5; CDR3nt: TGTGCCAGTAGTATAGGACAGGTGTTTGAGACCCAGTACTTC; CDR3aa: CASSIGQVFETQYF
v_gene: TRBV3-1/TRBV3-2; abundance: .; d_gene: TRBD1; j_gene: TRBJ2-7; CDR3nt: TGTGCCAGCAAAGGGGGCAGGGTGGTCGAGCAGTACTTC; CDR3aa: CASKGGRVVEQYF
v_gene: TRBV19; abundance: .; d_gene: .; j_gene: TRBJ1-1; CDR3nt: TGTGCCAGTAGGCCGCAGGGCGGTGAAGCTTTCTTT; CDR3aa: CASRPQGGEAFF